One sample yielded the 21 T cell receptor beta chains listed below, sequenced in a study of neoadjuvant anti-PD-1 for oral cavity cancer. Time point in this sample: after neoadjuvant nivolumab, at surgical resection. Here immunoSEQ multiplex PCR was the method, and the copy in TCRdb shows in-frame clones only, minus some. The sample lists more than 9,000 clones; around two thirds were seen once. The sequences come from tumor tissue, collected after nivolumab (anti-PD-1) treatment. The receptors derive from a person between 35 and 79 years old with oral cavity squamous cell carcinoma.

A few counts support this clone. The chain recombines TRBV5-5 with TRBJ2-5; TRBD1 aligns across 9 bases. CDR3 length equals 14 residues. Germline trimming cut 4 bases from V and 3 bases from J; bases unmatched to any gene: 4. Germline CDR1 SGHKS, CDR2 YYEKEE (reference sequence). The CDR3 sequence is CASSLGTGKETQYF. CDR3 nucleotides: TGTGCCAGCAGCCTGGGGACAGGGAAAGAGACCCAGTACTTC.

This clone was found a few times. The gene calls are TRBV5-5 and TRBJ1-2; TRBD1 agrees at 8 bases. This CDR3 is built from 17 residues. Germline CDR1 SGHKS, CDR2 YYEKEE (reference sequence). Trimming removed 4 bases from V and 6 bases from J; junction bases left unmatched: 17. CDR3 loop: CASSPTSDRDLLNGYTF. CDR3 coding DNA: TGTGCCAGCAGCCCTACCTCGGACAGGGATCTTCTTAATGGCTACACCTTC.

V gene TRBV7-2 combines with J gene TRBJ2-2; 10 positions agree with TRBD1. The CDR3 has 14 amino acids. Germline V gene lookup returns CDR1 SGHTA and CDR2 FQGNSA. The junction had 2 bases not matched to a gene; V was cut back by 4 bases and J by 6 bases. The CDR3 bases are TGTGCCAGCAGCTCCGGGACAGGGGCCGGGGAGCTGTTTTTT. The encoded protein is CASSSGTGAGELFF. Supplemented by reference TRBV7-2 and TRBJ2-2, the full variable domain reads GAGVSQSPSNKVTEKGKDVELRCDPISGHTALYWYRQSLGQGLEFLIYFQGNSAPDKSGLPSDRFSAERTGGSVSTLTIQRTQQEDSAVYLCASSSGTGAGELFFGEGSRLTVL.

This clone has only a few counts. V usage is TRBV6-4 and J usage is TRBJ2-1; D might be TRBD1 (5 bases). Trimming took off 3 bases at V and 10 bases at J, with 13 bases between the two ends. This CDR3 has 13 amino acids. CDR1 is MRHNA, CDR2 SNTAGT, per germline. CDR3: CASSDAPAGEQFF. The DNA of the CDR3 is TGTGCCAGCAGTGATGCTCCGGCAGGGGAGCAGTTCTTC.

The genes are TRBV7-2 and TRBJ2-3, with D possibly matching TRBD1 (6 bases). This CDR3 contains 17 residues. Germline V gene data show CDR1 as SGHTA and CDR2 as FQGNSA. V was clipped by 5 bases and J by 0 bases, with 18 bases between them. CDR3 loop: CASSMGLLGTSTDTQYF. CDR3 DNA sequence: TGTGCCAGCAGCATGGGCCTGTTGGGGACAAGCACAGATACGCAGTATTTT.

This clone was picked up a small number of times. The V call is TRBV5-1, the J call TRBJ1-3, with D perhaps TRBD1 (5 bases). V lost 7 bases and J lost 3, with 14 bases in between. The CDR3 extends over 14 amino acids. The germline V gene has CDR1 SGHRS and CDR2 YFSETQ. The chain's CDR3 is CASHPQGGGNTIYF. The CDR3, as DNA: TGCGCCAGCCACCCGCAGGGTGGTGGAAACACCATATATTTT.

In its sample, this clone was seen a few times. CDR3 amino acids: CASSLTGQAWNNEQFF. The CDR3 DNA is TGCGCCAGCAGCTTAACCGGGCAGGCTTGGAACAATGAGCAGTTCTTC. The rearrangement joins TRBV5-1 to TRBJ2-1; D ambiguous. V shed 2 bases and J shed 5 bases, with 17 bases lying between them. The germline V gene has CDR1 SGHRS and CDR2 YFSETQ. This CDR3 region has 16 residues.

This sequence joins TRBV11-2 and TRBJ1-5, with 7 positions matching TRBD1. Unmatched junction bases numbered 7, after V lost 5 bases and J lost 6 bases. Germline CDR1 reads SGHAT; CDR2 reads FQNNGV. This CDR3 has 14 residues. CDR3 in DNA: TGTGCCAGCAGCCCAGACAGGGCCGGTCAGCCCCAGCATTTT. Translation: CASSPDRAGQPQHF.

As concerns this clone: An end of the junction differs from the germline gene, which may be a read error. The rearrangement joins TRBV6-5 to TRBJ1-1, with D tentatively TRBD1 (5 bases). Germline CDR1 is MNHEY and CDR2 is SVGAGI. The CDR3 is 15 amino acids. The CDR3 DNA reads TGTGGCAGCAGCAGGACAAGGGGTAGATGGACTGAAGCTTTCTTT. It codes for CGSSRTRGRWTEAFF.

The V call is TRBV6-1, the J call TRBJ2-3; TRBD1 aligns across 11 bases. This CDR3 contains 15 residues. Germline V CDR1 and CDR2: MNHNS, SASEGT. J was trimmed by 1 base and V by 8 bases; bases with no gene match: 5. The CDR3 is CASGQGALGTDTQYF. In DNA form, the CDR3 reads TGTGCCAGCGGACAGGGGGCGTTGGGCACAGATACGCAGTATTTT.

The CDR3 DNA is TGCGCCAGCAGTGAAGGGGGATGGGGCTACGAGCAGTACTTC. Translating it yields CASSEGGWGYEQYF. The chain uses TRBV10-1 and TRBJ2-7; TRBD1 might be the D (6 bases). This CDR3 is built from 14 residues. V lost 3 bases and J 3 bases, leaving 12 bases between the germline ends. Per the germline V gene, CDR1 is WNHNN and CDR2 is SYGVQD (reference sequence).

The J gene is TRBJ2-7, the V gene TRBV5-5, with D unclear. This CDR3 comprises 12 residues. CDR1 is SGHKS and CDR2 is YYEKEE in the germline V gene (reference sequence). The V end lost 2 bases, the J end lost 0 bases, and 3 bases lay between the germline ends. As DNA, the CDR3 is TGTGCCAGCAGCTTTATCTCCTACGAGCAGTACTTC. Translated: CASSFISYEQYF.

This clone was counted a single time. This chain links TRBV6-1 with TRBJ1-1, with D possibly being TRBD1 (5 bases). Per the germline V gene, CDR1 is MNHNS and CDR2 is SASEGT. The CDR3 has 14 residues. Here the CDR3 reads CASDPRGLNTEAFF. CDR3 coding DNA: TGTGCAAGCGACCCGAGGGGACTAAACACTGAAGCTTTCTTT.

This chain connects TRBV7-2 to TRBJ1-1; the D is unclear. The V end lost 5 bases, the J end lost 1 base, and 11 bases lay between the germline ends. The CDR3 has 14 amino acids. Germline loops: CDR1 SGHTA, CDR2 FQGNSA. The CDR3 reads CASSRGLGNTEAFF. CDR3 in DNA: TGTGCCAGCAGCCGAGGTTTGGGGAACACTGAAGCTTTCTTT.

This sequence joins TRBV7-9 and TRBJ2-5; D unclear. Germline V CDR1 and CDR2: SEHNR, FQNEAQ (reference sequence). Trimming left V 4 bases short and J 5 bases short, with 8 bases between. The CDR3 loop spans 12 amino acids. The CDR3 here is CASSSLGETQYF. The DNA of the CDR3 is TGTGCCAGCAGCTCCCTGGGGGAGACCCAGTACTTC.

V and J are TRBV6-1 and TRBJ1-6; 7 bases fit TRBD1. The length of the CDR3 is 14 residues. With V trimmed by 5 bases and J by 5 bases, 3 bases remained unmatched. Germline V gene data show CDR1 as MNHNS and CDR2 as SASEGT. The CDR3 protein is CASSSGTDNSPLHF. CDR3 coding DNA: TGTGCCAGCAGTTCCGGGACAGATAATTCACCCCTCCACTTT.

This clone turned up a few times. The V gene is TRBV2, the J gene TRBJ1-5; D not resolved. The CDR3 is made up of 12 amino acids. Between the trimmed V and J ends, which lost 8 bases and 6 bases, there was a span of 11 bases. Per germline, CDR1 SNHLY and CDR2 FYNNEI. The CDR3 protein is CASLGRTQPQHF. The CDR3 nucleotides read TGTGCCAGCCTAGGGCGTACTCAGCCCCAGCATTTT.

In this sample, this clone turned up a few times. The J gene is TRBJ1-1, the V gene TRBV5-1, with D unresolved. The CDR3 is 13 residues long. CDR1 is SGHRS and CDR2 is YFSETQ in the germline V gene. Trimming took 5 bases from V and 1 from J, leaving 9 bases between them. The CDR3 here is CASRLTGNTEAFF. DNA for the CDR3: TGCGCCAGCAGGCTGACGGGGAACACTGAAGCTTTCTTT. The full variable domain, completed using reference TRBV5-1 and TRBJ1-1, is KAGVTQTPRYLIKTRGQQVTLSCSPISGHRSVSWYQQTPGQGLQFLFEYFSETQRNKGNFPGRFSGRQFSNSRSEMNVSTLELGDSALYLCASRLTGNTEAFFGQGTRLTVV.

This clone was detected once. V is TRBV6-5 and J is TRBJ1-4; D remains ambiguous. Per germline, CDR1 MNHEY and CDR2 SVGAGI. This CDR3 is 13 amino acids long. V lost 4 bases to trimming and J lost 10 bases, with 13 bases between them. In DNA form, the CDR3 reads TGTGCCAGCAGTTCGGACCTCGTGGGAAAACTGTTTTTT. Its protein product is CASSSDLVGKLFF.

The rearrangement uses TRBV7-2 and TRBJ1-2; tentatively, D is TRBD1 (6 bases). V was clipped by 1 base and J by 5 bases, with 11 bases between them. CDR3 length: 14 amino acids. The germline CDR1 and CDR2 sequences are SGHTA and FQGNSA. Here the CDR3 DNA reads TGTGCCAGCAGCTTAGTAAAGGGGGATTATGGCTACACCTTC. This sequence encodes CASSLVKGDYGYTF.

The rearrangement uses TRBV6-5 and TRBJ1-6, with TRBD1 identical over 7 bases. Per germline, CDR1 MNHEY and CDR2 SVGAGI. This CDR3 spans 15 amino acids. V shed 6 bases and J 6 bases; nucleotides not matched to a gene: 8. This chain's CDR3 is CASSASRDSNSPLHF. The DNA of the CDR3 is TGTGCCAGCAGCGCATCCCGGGACAGTAATTCACCCCTCCACTTT.